This entry lists 3 T cell receptor beta chains sequenced from one sample in a study of blood T cells in healthy people across ages. Next came a second PCR, run for roughly 6 to 11 cycles, which used a sample-barcoded 5' primer along with a J-beta primer mix. Each CDR3 protein is one row after TCRdb ran MiXCR on the 5' RACE reads. The data hold approximately 780,000 distinct CDR3 sequences, with 25% to 30% observed a single time. These same data were also listed under a study on T cells of mothers and their children.

Sequencing was carried out using blood. These receptors came from a boy younger than 18 in good health.

This clonotype was detected a few times. This chain connects TRBV12-3 or TRBV12-4 to TRBJ1-4; possible D gene TRBD1, 6 bases. Deletions cut 5 bases from V and 6 bases from J, with 10 bases between. The CDR3 is 13 residues long. CDR3 amino acids: CASSQRTDEKLFF. Written as DNA, the CDR3 is TGTGCCAGCAGTCAAAGGACAGATGAAAAACTGTTTTTT.

CDR3 protein: CASSVRQGETQYF. CDR3 nucleotide sequence: TGTGCCAGCAGCGTTAGACAGGGAGAGACCCAGTACTTC. The rearrangement uses TRBV7-2 and TRBJ2-5; 7 bases are a match to TRBD1. V shed 5 bases, J shed 4 bases, and the junction held 4 bases outside the gene matches. Germline V gene sequence: CDR1 SGHTA, CDR2 FQGNSA. The length of the CDR3 is 13 residues.

This clonotype has only a few counts. The chain joins TRBV10-2 to TRBJ1-5, with a possible D match to TRBD1 (5 bases). Trimming took off 0 bases at V and 1 base at J, with 10 bases between the two ends. The CDR3 has 16 residues. Germline values: CDR1 WSHSY, CDR2 SAAADI. CDR3 sequence reads: CASSESPGNSNQPQHF. CDR3 sequence (DNA): TGCGCCAGCAGTGAGTCGCCAGGGAACAGCAATCAGCCCCAGCATTTT.